A selection of T cell receptor beta chains follows, all from one sample in a study of long-term antiretroviral therapy in people with HIV. Sequenced by immunoSEQ multiplex PCR; TCRdb stores in-frame clones only, minus some. The sample has 20,000 to 25,000 clones, around 87% seen once; the top ten hold approximately 3.8%. Material: unsorted PBMCs, obtained 1.9 years after starting antiretroviral therapy. The receptors come from a woman aged 25-40 years with HIV. CDR3s include the opening cysteine and the closing phenylalanine or tryptophan.

TRBV10-2,TRBJ2-4,CASSEANIQYF
TRBV5-6,TRBJ1-2,CASSLVRVGNYGYTF
TRBV5-1,TRBJ2-7,CASSWGQASSYEQYF
TRBV2,TRBJ1-5,CASRADRSSQPQHF
TRBV28,TRBJ2-7,CASSRRGYEQYF
TRBV29-1,TRBJ2-3,CSLTKVSTDTQYF
TRBV2,TRBJ1-1,CASRPTGGSEAFF
TRBV6-1,TRBJ2-4,CASSVAKNIQYF
TRBV7-9,TRBJ1-1,CASRSDTGRTTEAFF
TRBV2,TRBJ1-2,CASSEALWTGGPNYGYTF
TRBV18,TRBJ1-2,CASSPGSIGYGYTF
TRBV11-3,TRBJ1-3,CASSRGGTAGNTIYF
TRBV29-1,TRBJ1-1,CSVKTGRDTEAFF
TRBV5-4,TRBJ2-3,CASSLRLAGATDTQYF
TRBV6-6,TRBJ2-2,CASSPGQSGTGELFF
TRBV5-1,TRBJ2-1,CASSSGLAGHNNEQFF
TRBV15,TRBJ2-7,CATSRRGRGANEQYF
TRBV10-3,TRBJ2-1,CAIRSRDSQDEQFF
TRBV7-2,TRBJ1-1,CASSATGGAYTEAFF
TRBV5-7,TRBJ2-7,CASSLAGQGPWEQYF
TRBV7-8,TRBJ1-5,CASSDYRDLNQPQHF
TRBV11-2,TRBJ1-5,CASNATGRGKGQPQHF
TRBV4-1,TRBJ2-1,CASSPRQVTYNEQFF
TRBV4-1,TRBJ1-6,CASSEGKVTYSPLHF
TRBV5-5,TRBJ1-2,CASSEDLTGLPLGYTF
TRBV14,TRBJ1-2,CASSQGRTPAAYGYTF
TRBV29-1,TRBJ1-1,CSVEDVQGAGEAFF
TRBV2,TRBJ1-1,CASRDQGAGTEAFF
TRBV2,TRBJ1-5,CASSVGREGNQPQHF
TRBV19,TRBJ2-5,CASSIFLGWGETQYF
TRBV9,TRBJ1-6,CASSETGEGNSPLHF
TRBV29-1,TRBJ2-7,CSVEPLGSGGGSYEQYF
TRBV7-3,TRBJ1-6,CASSPTGSYNSPLHF
TRBV27,TRBJ2-3,CASSSGLSPDTQYF
TRBV18,TRBJ1-5,CASSPGLNQPQHF
TRBV30,TRBJ2-4,CAWSVPFREGSIQYF
TRBV7-2,TRBJ1-1,CASSQTPNTEAFF
TRBV4-1,TRBJ2-2,CASSHPGGELFF
TRBV2,TRBJ2-1,CASSYSSDPYNEQFF
TRBV11-2,TRBJ1-3,CASSLGQGVGNTIYF
TRBV6-1,TRBJ2-3,CAGRPGPDTDTQYF
TRBV7-6,TRBJ2-5,CASSTTSAAQYF
TRBV6-6,TRBJ1-1,CASSYEGEKNTEAFF
TRBV27,TRBJ1-5,CASSDIRTGGKKQPQHF
TRBV9,TRBJ1-2,CASSVDRNYGYTF